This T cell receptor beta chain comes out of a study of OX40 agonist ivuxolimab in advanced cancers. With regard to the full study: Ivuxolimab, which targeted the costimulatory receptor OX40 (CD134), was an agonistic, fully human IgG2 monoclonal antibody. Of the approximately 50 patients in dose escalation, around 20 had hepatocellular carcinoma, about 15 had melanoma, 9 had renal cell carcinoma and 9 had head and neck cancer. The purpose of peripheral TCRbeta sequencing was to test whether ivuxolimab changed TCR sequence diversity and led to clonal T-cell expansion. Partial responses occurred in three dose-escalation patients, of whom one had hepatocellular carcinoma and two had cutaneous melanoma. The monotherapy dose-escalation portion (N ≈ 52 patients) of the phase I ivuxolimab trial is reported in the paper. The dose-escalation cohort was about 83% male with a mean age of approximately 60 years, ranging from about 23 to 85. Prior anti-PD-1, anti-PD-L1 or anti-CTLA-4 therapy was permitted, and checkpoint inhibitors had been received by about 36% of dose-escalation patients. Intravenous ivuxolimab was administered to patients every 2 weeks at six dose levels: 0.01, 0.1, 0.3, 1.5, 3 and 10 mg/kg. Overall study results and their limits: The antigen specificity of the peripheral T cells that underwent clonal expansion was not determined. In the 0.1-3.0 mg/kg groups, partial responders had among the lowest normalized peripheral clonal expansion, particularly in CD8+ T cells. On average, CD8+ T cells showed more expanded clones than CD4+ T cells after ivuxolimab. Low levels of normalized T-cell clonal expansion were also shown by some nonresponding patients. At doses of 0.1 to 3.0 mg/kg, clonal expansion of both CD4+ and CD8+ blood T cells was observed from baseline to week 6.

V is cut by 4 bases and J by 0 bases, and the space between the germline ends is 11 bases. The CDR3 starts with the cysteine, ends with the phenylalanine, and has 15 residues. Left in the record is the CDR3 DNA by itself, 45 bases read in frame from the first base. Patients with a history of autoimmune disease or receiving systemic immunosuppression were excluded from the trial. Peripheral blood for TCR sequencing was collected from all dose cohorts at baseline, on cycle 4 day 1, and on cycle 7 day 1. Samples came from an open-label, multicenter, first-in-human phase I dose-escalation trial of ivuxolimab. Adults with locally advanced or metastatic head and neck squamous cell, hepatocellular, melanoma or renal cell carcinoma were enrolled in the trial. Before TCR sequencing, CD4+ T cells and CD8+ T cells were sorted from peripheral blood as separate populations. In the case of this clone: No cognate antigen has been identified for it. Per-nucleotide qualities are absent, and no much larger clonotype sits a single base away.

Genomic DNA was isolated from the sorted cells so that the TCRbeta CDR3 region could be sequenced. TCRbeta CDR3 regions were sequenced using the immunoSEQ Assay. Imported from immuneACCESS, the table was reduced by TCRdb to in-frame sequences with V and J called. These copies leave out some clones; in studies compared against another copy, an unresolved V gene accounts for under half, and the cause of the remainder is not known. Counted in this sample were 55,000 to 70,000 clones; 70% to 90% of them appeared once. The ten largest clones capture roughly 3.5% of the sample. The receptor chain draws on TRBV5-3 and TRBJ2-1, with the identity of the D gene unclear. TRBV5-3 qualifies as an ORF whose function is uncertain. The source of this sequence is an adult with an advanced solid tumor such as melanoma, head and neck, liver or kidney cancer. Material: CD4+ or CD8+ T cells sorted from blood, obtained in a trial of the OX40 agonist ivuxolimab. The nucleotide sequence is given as TGTGCCAGAAGCCAACCAAGGAGCTCCTACAATGAGCAGTTCTTC. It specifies CARSQPRSSYNEQFF.